Following are 5 T cell receptor beta chains from one sample sequenced in a study of blood T cells in healthy people across ages. Primed by a sample-barcoded 5' primer and a J-beta primer mix, a second PCR proceeded for roughly 6 to 12 cycles. TCRdb re-called the 5' RACE reads with MiXCR, one entry per CDR3 protein. The table includes 650,000 to 1,000,000 distinct CDR3 sequences, around 36% detected once. Sequencing input: blood. These receptors were obtained from a man younger than 35 in good health.

This clonotype was counted many times. V is TRBV9 and J is TRBJ2-7, with TRBD1 as a possible D gene (6 bases). Per germline, CDR1 SGDLS and CDR2 YYNGEE. Trimming left V 3 bases short and J 0 bases short, with 10 bases between. The CDR3 contains 14 residues. CDR3 sequence (DNA): TGTGCCAGCAGCGCCGACAGGTTCTCCTACGAGCAGTACTTC. This codes for CASSADRFSYEQYF.

This clonotype was recorded many times. The V and J genes are TRBV12-3 or TRBV12-4 and TRBJ1-2, with a weak D call TRBD1 (5 bases). The CDR3 is 15 residues long. Trimming removed 3 bases from V and 4 bases from J, with 15 bases in between. In DNA form, the CDR3 reads TGTGCCAGCAGTTTGGGGGAAGGGATGGCCTATGGCTACACCTTC. Protein sequence: CASSLGEGMAYGYTF.

There are many counts of this clonotype. This rearrangement joins TRBV5-4 to TRBJ2-3, with 12 bases fitting TRBD2. Germline assignment: CDR1 SGHNT and CDR2 YYREEE (reference sequence). This CDR3 has 17 residues. V trimming: 1 base; J trimming: 5 bases; junction bases outside the gene matches: 8. CDR3 region: CASSLRASGGALDTQYF. CDR3 nucleotide sequence: TGTGCCAGCAGCTTGAGGGCTAGCGGGGGGGCTCTAGATACGCAGTATTTT.

This chain connects TRBV30 to TRBJ2-3; TRBD1 matches at 7 bases. V shed 8 bases and J 14 bases; nucleotides not matched to a gene: 16. CDR3 length: 12 residues. The germline V gene encodes CDR1 GTSNPN and CDR2 SVGIG (reference sequence). The CDR3 nucleotides read TGTGCCGGGACAGCCGGACCCAAGGTGGTGTATTTT. It is translated as CAGTAGPKVVYF.

The chain recombines TRBV12-3 or TRBV12-4 with TRBJ2-3; D possibly uses TRBD1 or TRBD2 (5 bases each). The CDR3 loop spans 14 amino acids. V was cut by 3 bases and J by 4 bases, with 11 bases left in between. CDR3 in amino acids: CASSFGVGPDTQYF. The CDR3 DNA sequence: TGTGCCAGCAGTTTTGGAGTGGGACCAGATACGCAGTATTTT.